This TCR beta chain stems from a study of graft-versus-host responses after intestinal transplantation. Study information: Every one of the recipients received anti-thymocyte globulin induction and afterwards took tacrolimus and steroids for around 3 years. Study-level points and caveats: Recipient marrow showed GvH clones, some seen first in ileum or blood. Allografts from individuals with graft-donor T cell macrochimerism displayed high graft-versus-host to host-versus-graft clonal ratios. Researchers found peak circulating GvH clone levels linked to early post-transplant HvG declines.

TCRdb's table, derived via immunoSEQ multiplex PCR, lists solely in-frame clones and lacks some. The data hold some 97,000 clones, with 87% observed a single time. CDR1 and CDR2 (germline): SNHLY, FYNNEI. V gave up 6 bases and J gave up 0 bases; unmatched junction bases: 7. CDR3 length: 15 amino acids. As to this clone: What it binds is not known.

Sequenced here: unstimulated CD4+ T cells sorted from spleen or lymph node cells, sampled before transplant. The clonotype was recovered from a human donor who was the organ donor for an intestinal transplant. V gene TRBV2 combines with J gene TRBJ1-1; 7 nucleotides match TRBD1. CDR3 bases: TGTGCCAGCAGAGGCAACAGGGGAATGAACACTGAAGCTTTCTTT. It is translated as CASRGNRGMNTEAFF.